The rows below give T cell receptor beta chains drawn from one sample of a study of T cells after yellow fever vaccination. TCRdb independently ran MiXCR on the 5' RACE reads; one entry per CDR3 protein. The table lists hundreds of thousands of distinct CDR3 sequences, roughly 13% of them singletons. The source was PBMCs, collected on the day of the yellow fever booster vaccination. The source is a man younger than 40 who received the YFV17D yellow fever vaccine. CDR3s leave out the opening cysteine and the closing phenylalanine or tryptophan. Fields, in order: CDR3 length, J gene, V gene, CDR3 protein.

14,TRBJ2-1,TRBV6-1,ASRHSGGGRYNEQF
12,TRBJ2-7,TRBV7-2,ASSLGPSSYEQY
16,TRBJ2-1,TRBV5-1,ASSLNPTSRRSYNEQF
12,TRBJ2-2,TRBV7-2,ASSSTVLGGELF
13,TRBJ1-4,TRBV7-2,ASSLGPTETEKLF
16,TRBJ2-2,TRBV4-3,ASSPRFGASGHTGELF
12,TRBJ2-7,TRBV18,ASSPSQGAGEQY
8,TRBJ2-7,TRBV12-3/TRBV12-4,ASSHTEQY
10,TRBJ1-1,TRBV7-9,ASSLIRDEAF
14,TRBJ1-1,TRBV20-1,SARVGAMSRNTEAF
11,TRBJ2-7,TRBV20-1,SARPATSNEQY
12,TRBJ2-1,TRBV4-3,ASSLSHRENEQF
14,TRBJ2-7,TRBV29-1,SVVGDASGRVYEQY
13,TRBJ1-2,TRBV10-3,AISEVGGLGYGYT
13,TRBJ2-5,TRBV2,ASRGGDGLQETQY
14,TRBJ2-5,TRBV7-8,ASSLARGGGGETQY
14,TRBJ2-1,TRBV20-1,SARVAEGVSYNEQF
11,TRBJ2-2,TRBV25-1,ATTGFAAGELF
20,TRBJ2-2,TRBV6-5,ATRMTEVRVGARYANTGELF
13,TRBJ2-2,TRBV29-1,SVGTSGSSPGELF
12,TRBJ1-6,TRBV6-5,ASSYSARNSPLH
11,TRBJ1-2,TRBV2,ASREGPLGGYT
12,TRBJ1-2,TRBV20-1,SAGGGTGGFGYT
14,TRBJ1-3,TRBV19,ASSIGWTSSGNTIY
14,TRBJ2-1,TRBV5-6,ASSLGGLAEDNEQF
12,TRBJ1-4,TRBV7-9,ASSFWGKEEKLF
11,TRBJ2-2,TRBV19,ASRTLRGGELF
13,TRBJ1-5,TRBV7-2,ASSLGDRGSQPQH
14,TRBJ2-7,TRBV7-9,ASSRVSGRPTYEQY
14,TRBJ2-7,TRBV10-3,AISEFRLVGSYEQY
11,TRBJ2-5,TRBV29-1,SVRLAGQETQY
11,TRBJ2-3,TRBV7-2,ASSLAPQDLQY
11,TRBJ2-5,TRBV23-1,ASSGTKKGAQY
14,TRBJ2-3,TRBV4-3,ASSQDTGESTDTQY
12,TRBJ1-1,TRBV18,ASSPKQLNTEAF